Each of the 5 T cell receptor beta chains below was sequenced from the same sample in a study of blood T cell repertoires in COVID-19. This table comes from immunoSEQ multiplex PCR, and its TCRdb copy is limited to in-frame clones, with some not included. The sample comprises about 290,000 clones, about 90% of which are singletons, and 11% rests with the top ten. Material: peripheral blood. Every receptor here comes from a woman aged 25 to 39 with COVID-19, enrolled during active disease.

The DNA of the CDR3 is TGTGCCAGCAGTTCAGGGAGGAGCGAGCAGTACTTC. It translates to CASSSGRSEQYF. V usage is TRBV27 and J usage is TRBJ2-7, with D possibly being TRBD2 (6 bases). This CDR3 has 12 residues. Germline CDR1 and CDR2: MNHEY and SMNVEV (reference sequence). The V gene lost 4 bases and the J gene lost 6 bases, with 10 bases spanning the gap.

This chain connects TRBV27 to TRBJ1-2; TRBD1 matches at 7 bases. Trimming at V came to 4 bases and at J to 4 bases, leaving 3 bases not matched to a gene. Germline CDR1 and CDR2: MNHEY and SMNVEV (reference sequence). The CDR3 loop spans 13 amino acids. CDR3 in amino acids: CASSWAGGYGYTF. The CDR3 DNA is TGTGCCAGCAGTTGGGCAGGGGGCTATGGCTACACCTTC.

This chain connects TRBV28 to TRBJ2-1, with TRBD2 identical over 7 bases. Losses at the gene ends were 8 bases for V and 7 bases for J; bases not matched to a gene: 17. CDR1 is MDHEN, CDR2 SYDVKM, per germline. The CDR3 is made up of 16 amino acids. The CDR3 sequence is CASAKPSGATGNEQFF. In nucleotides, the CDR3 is TGTGCCAGCGCAAAACCCAGCGGGGCTACGGGGAATGAGCAGTTCTTC. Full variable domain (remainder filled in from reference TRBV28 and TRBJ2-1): DVKVTQSSRYLVKRTGEKVFLECVQDMDHENMFWYRQDPGLGLRLIYFSYDVKMKEKGDIPEGYSVSREKKERFSLILESASTNQTSMYLCASAKPSGATGNEQFFGPGTRLTVL.

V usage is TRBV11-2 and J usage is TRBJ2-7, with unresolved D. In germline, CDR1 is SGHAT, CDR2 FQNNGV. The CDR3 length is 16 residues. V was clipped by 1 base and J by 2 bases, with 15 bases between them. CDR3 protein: CASSLGSRGRTYEQYF. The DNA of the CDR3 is TGTGCCAGCAGCTTAGGGAGCCGAGGCAGAACCTACGAGCAGTACTTC.

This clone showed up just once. The CDR3 DNA follows: TGCGCCAGCAGCCACCCACAGGAAAAACTGTTTTTT. This translates into CASSHPQEKLFF. The genes are TRBV4-1 and TRBJ1-4; unclear D gene. The CDR3 totals 12 residues. Germline V CDR1 and CDR2: MGHRA, YSYEKL. Trimming shortened V by 3 bases and J by 8 bases, and 7 bases separated the two germline ends.